A single sample gave rise to the 4 T cell receptor beta chains below, sequenced in a study of cytomegalovirus exposure and HLA in healthy donors. The PCR contained 60 Vbeta and 13 Jbeta primers. Produced via immunoSEQ multiplex PCR; TCRdb's table is partial and in-frame only. The sample has about 140,000 clones; 80% to 85% are singletons. The sample taken for sequencing was PBMCs. These receptors came from a male donor in good health and CMV-seronegative.

This chain joins TRBV19 and TRBJ2-7, with 9 bases matching TRBD2. Unmatched junction bases numbered 4, after V lost 4 bases and J lost 0 bases. Germline-derived CDR1 and CDR2 are LNHDA and SQIVND (reference sequence). The CDR3 has 15 amino acids. For the CDR3, the DNA is TGTGCCAGTAGTAATAGCGGGGGCGGCTCCTACGAGCAGTACTTC. Its protein is CASSNSGGGSYEQYF.

The rearrangement uses TRBV6-5 and TRBJ2-1; D possibly corresponds to TRBD1 (6 bases). Germline V gene lookup returns CDR1 MNHEY and CDR2 SVGAGI. Trimming took 6 bases from V and 2 from J, leaving 14 bases between them. The CDR3 sequence is 15 residues long. The CDR3 region is CASRGTTRAYNEQFF. The CDR3 DNA sequence: TGTGCCAGCAGGGGGACAACGCGGGCCTACAATGAGCAGTTCTTC.

V gene TRBV14 combines with J gene TRBJ2-1, with a weak D call TRBD2 (5 bases). The CDR3 has 15 amino acids. The V and J ends lost 2 bases and 6 bases respectively, with 14 bases between them. Per the germline V gene, CDR1 is SGHDN and CDR2 is FVKESK. In nucleotides, the CDR3 is TGTGCCAGCAGCCAATCCGGGGTAGGGCCCAATGAGCAGTTCTTC. Translating gives CASSQSGVGPNEQFF.

This chain connects TRBV5-4 to TRBJ2-4; 10 bases agree with TRBD2. Per the germline V gene, CDR1 is SGHNT and CDR2 is YYREEE (reference sequence). Trimming took 4 bases from V and 6 from J; bases not matched to a gene: 10. This CDR3 contains 16 residues. CDR3 loop: CASSPGLAEGGNIQYF. The CDR3 region has the DNA TGTGCCAGCAGCCCTGGACTAGCGGAGGGCGGAAACATTCAGTACTTC.